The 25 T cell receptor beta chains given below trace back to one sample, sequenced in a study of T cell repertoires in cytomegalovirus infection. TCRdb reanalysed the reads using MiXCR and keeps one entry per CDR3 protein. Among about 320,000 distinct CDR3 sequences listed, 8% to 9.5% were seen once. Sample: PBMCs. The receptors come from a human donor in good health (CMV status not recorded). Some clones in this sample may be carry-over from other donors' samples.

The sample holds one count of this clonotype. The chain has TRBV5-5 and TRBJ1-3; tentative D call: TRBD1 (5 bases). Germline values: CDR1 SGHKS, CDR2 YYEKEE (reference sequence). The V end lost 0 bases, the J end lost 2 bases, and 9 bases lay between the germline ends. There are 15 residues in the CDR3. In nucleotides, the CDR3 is TGTGCCAGCAGCTTGGACGGGACGGCTGGAAACACCATATATTTT. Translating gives CASSLDGTAGNTIYF.

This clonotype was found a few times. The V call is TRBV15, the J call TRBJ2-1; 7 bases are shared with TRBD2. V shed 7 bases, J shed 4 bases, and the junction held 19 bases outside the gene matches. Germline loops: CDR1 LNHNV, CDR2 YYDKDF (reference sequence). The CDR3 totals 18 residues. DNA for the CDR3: TGTGCCACCACGCAGCGTGGACTAGGGCTCTTGGGGTACAATGAGCAGTTCTTC. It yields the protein CATTQRGLGLLGYNEQFF. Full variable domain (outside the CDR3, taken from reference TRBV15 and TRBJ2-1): DAMVIQNPRYQVTQFGKPVTLSCSQTLNHNVMYWYQQKSSQAPKLLFHYYDKDFNNEADTPDNFQSRRPNTSFCFLDIRSPGLGDTAMYLCATTQRGLGLLGYNEQFFGPGTRLTVL.

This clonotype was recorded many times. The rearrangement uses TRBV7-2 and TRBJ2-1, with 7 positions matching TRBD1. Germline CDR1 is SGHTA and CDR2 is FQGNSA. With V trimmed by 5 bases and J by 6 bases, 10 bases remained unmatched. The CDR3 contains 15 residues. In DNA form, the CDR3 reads TGTGCCAGCAGCCGAAGGGACAGTTTTTCCAATGAGCAGTTCTTC. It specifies CASSRRDSFSNEQFF.

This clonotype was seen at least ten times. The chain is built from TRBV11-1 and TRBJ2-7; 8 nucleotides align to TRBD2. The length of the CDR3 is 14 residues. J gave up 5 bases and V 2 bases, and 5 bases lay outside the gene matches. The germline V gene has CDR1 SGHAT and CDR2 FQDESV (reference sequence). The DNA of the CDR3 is TGTGCCAGCAGCTTAATCGCGGGGGGCGACGAGCAGTACTTC. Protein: CASSLIAGGDEQYF.

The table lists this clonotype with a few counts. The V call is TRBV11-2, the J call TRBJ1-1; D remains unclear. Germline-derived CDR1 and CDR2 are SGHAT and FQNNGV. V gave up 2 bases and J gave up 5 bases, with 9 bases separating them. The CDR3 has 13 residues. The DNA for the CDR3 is TGTGCCAGCAGCTTAACCCAAGGGACTGAAGCTTTCTTT. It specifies CASSLTQGTEAFF.

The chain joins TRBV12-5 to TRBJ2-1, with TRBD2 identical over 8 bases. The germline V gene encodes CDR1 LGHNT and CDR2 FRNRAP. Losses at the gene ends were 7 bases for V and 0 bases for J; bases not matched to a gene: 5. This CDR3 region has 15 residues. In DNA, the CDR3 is TGTGCTAGTGCCACGGGAGGGAGCTCCTACAATGAGCAGTTCTTC. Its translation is CASATGGSSYNEQFF.

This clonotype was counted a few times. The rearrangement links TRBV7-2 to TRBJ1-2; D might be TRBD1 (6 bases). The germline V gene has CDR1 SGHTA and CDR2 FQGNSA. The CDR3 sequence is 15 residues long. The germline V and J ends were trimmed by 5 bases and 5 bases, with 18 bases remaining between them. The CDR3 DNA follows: TGTGCCAGCAGCCCTCAGGTGGGGGCGGAATATGGCTACACCTTC. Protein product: CASSPQVGAEYGYTF.

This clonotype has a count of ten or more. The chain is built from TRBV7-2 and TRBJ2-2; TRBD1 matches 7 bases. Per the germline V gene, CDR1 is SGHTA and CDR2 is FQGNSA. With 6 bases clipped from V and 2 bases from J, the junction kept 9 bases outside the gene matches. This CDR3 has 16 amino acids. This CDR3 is CASSFTGTANTGELFF. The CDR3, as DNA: TGTGCCAGCAGTTTCACGGGGACAGCAAACACCGGGGAGCTGTTTTTT.

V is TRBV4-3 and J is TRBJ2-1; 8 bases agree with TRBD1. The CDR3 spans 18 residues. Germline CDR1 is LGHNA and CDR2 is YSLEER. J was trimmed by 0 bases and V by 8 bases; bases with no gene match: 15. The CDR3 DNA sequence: TGCGCCAGCGCACCCTACAGGGGGGACTCAAGCTCCTACAATGAGCAGTTCTTC. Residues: CASAPYRGDSSSYNEQFF.

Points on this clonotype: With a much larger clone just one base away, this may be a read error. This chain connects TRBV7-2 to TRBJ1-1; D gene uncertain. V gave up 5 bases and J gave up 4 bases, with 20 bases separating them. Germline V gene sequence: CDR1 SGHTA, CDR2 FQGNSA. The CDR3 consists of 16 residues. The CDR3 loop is CASSARIAGWSTEAFF. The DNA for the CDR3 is TGTGCCAGCAGCGCTAGGATAGCCGGATGGAGCACTGAAGCTTTCTTT.

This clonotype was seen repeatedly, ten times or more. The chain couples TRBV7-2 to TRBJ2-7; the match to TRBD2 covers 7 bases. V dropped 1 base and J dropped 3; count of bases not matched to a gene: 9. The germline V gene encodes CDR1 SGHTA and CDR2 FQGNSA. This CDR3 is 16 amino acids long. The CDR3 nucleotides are TGTGCCAGCAGCTTAGGTCAAGCGGGATCGATCTACGAGCAGTACTTC. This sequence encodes CASSLGQAGSIYEQYF.

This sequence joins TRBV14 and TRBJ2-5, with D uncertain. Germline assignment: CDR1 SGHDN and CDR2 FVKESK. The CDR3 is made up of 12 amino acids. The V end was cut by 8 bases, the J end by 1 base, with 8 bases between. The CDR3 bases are TGTGCCAGCCCCCGGCCCCAAGAGACCCAGTACTTC. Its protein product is CASPRPQETQYF.

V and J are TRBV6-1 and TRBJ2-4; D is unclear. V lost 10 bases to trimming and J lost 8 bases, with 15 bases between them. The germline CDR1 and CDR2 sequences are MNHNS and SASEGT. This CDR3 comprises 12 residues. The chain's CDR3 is CATRPQLDIQYF. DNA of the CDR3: TGTGCCACCCGACCCCAACTGGACATTCAGTACTTC.

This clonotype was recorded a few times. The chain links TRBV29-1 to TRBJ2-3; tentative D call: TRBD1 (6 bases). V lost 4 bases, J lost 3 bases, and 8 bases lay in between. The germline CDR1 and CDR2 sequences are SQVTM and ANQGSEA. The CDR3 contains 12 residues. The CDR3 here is CSVVQGTDTQYF. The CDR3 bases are TGCAGCGTTGTCCAGGGGACAGATACGCAGTATTTT.

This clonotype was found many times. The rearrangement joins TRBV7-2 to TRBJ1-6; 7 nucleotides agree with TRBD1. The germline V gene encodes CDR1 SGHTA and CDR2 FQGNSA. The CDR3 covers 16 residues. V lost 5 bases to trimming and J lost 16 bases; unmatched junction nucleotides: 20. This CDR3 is CASSPRARQGSLGLHF. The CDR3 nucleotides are TGTGCCAGCAGCCCACGGGCGCGACAGGGTAGTCTTGGTCTCCACTTT.

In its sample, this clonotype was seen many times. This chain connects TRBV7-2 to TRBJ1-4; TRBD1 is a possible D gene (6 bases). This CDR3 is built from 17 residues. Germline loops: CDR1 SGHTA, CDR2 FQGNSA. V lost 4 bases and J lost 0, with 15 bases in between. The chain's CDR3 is CASSSSTGSATNEKLFF. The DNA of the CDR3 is TGTGCCAGCAGCTCTTCGACAGGCTCAGCAACTAATGAAAAACTGTTTTTT.

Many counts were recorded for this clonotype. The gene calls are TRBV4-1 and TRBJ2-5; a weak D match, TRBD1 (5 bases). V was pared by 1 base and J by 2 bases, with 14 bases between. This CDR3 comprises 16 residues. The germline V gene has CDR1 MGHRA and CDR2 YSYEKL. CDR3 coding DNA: TGCGCCAGCAGCCAAGGGGGCGTAGCAGCACAAGAGACCCAGTACTTC. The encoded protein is CASSQGGVAAQETQYF.

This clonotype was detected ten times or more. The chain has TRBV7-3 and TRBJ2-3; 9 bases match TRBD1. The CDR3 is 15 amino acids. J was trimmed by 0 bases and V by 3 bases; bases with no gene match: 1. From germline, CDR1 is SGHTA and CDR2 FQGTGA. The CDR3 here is CASSFGTGSTDTQYF. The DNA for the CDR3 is TGTGCCAGCAGCTTCGGGACAGGGAGCACAGATACGCAGTATTTT.

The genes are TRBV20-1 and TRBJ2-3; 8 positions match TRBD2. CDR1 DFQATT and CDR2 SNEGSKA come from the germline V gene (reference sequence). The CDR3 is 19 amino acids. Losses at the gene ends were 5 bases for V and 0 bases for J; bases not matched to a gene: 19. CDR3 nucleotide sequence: TGCAGTGCTCCGGTACTTTCCACGGGGGGGACTACCAGCACAGATACGCAGTATTTT. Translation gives CSAPVLSTGGTTSTDTQYF.

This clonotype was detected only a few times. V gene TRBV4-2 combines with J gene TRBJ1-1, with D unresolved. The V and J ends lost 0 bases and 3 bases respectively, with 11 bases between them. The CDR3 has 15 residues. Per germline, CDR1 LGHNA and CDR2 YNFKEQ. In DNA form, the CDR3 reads TGTGCCAGCAGCCAAGATGGCGCCCGGGACACTGAAGCTTTCTTT. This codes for CASSQDGARDTEAFF.

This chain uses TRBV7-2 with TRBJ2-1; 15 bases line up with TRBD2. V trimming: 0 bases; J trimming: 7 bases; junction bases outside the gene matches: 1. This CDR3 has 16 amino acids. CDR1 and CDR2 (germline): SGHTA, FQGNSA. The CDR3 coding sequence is TGTGCCAGCAGCTTAGCGGGGACTAGCGGGAGGAATGAGCAGTTCTTC. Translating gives CASSLAGTSGRNEQFF.

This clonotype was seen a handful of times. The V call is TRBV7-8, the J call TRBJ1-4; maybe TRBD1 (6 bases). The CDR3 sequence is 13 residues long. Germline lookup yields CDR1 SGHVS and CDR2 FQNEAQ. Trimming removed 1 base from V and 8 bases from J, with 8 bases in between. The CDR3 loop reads CASSLGTVEKLFF. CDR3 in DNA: TGTGCCAGCAGCTTAGGGACAGTCGAAAAACTGTTTTTT.

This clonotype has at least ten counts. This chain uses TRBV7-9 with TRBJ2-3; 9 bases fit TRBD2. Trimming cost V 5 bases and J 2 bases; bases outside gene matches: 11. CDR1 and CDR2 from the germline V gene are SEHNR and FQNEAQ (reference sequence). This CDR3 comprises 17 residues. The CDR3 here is CASSPTPGLALTDTQYF. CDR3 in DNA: TGTGCCAGCAGCCCAACCCCGGGACTAGCCCTCACAGATACGCAGTATTTT. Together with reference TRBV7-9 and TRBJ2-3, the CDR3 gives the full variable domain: DTGVSQNPRHKITKRGQNVTFRCDPISEHNRLYWYRQTLGQGPEFLTYFQNEAQLEKSRLLSDRFSAERPKGSFSTLEIQRTEQGDSAMYLCASSPTPGLALTDTQYFGPGTRLTVL.

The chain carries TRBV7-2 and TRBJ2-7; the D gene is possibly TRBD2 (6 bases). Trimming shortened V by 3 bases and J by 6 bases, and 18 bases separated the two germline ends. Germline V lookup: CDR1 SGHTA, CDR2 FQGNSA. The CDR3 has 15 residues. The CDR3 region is CASSLDGGWPLEQYF. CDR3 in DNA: TGTGCCAGCAGCTTGGACGGGGGTTGGCCTCTCGAGCAGTACTTC. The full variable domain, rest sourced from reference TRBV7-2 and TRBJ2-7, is GAGVSQSPSNKVTEKGKDVELRCDPISGHTALYWYRQSLGQGLEFLIYFQGNSAPDKSGLPSDRFSAERTGGSVSTLTIQRTQQEDSAVYLCASSLDGGWPLEQYFGPGTRLTVT.

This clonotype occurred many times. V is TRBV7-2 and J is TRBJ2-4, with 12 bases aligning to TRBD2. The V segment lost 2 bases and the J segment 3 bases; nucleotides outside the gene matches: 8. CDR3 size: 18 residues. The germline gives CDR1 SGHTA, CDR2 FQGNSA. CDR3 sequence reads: CASSLYILAGGDKNIQYF. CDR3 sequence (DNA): TGTGCCAGCAGCTTATATATCCTAGCGGGAGGGGACAAAAACATTCAGTACTTC. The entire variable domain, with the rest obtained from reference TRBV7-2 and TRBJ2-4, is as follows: GAGVSQSPSNKVTEKGKDVELRCDPISGHTALYWYRQSLGQGLEFLIYFQGNSAPDKSGLPSDRFSAERTGGSVSTLTIQRTQQEDSAVYLCASSLYILAGGDKNIQYFGAGTRLSVL.